The clone carrying this T cell receptor beta chain has at least ten counts. This entry belongs to a study of neurological immune-mediated disorders. Germline V lookup: CDR1 SGHRS, CDR2 YFSETQ. The V gene lost 7 bases and the J gene lost 0 bases, with 12 bases spanning the gap. CDR3 size: 14 residues. TCRdb processed the 5' RACE reads anew with MiXCR; each CDR3 protein has one entry. The profile shows roughly 39,000 distinct CDR3 sequences, 4% to 5.5% of them singletons. This clonotype was sampled from a man between 18 and 35 years old in good health. The chain joins TRBV5-1 to TRBJ2-3; D not certain. The sample comprised CD4+ T cells from blood. CDR3 sequence reads: CASSGPTSTDTQYF. In DNA form, the CDR3 reads TGCGCCAGCTCAGGACCTACTAGCACAGATACGCAGTATTTT.